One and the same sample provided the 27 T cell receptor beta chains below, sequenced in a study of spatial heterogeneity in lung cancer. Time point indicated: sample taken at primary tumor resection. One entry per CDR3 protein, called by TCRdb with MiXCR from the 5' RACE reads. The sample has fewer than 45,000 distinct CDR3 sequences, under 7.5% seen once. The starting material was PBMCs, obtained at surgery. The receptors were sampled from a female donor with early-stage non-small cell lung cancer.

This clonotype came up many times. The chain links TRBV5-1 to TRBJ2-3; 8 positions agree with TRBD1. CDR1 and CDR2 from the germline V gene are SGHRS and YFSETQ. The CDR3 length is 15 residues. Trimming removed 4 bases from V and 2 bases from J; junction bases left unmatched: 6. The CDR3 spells CASSPPTGDTDTQYF. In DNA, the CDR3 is TGCGCCAGCAGCCCGCCGACAGGGGACACAGATACGCAGTATTTT.

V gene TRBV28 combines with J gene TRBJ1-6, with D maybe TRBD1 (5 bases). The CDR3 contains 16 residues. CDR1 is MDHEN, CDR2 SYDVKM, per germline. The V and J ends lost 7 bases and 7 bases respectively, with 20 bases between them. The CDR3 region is CASILRGPVKNSPLHF. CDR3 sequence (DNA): TGTGCCAGCATCTTAAGGGGACCAGTAAAGAATTCACCCCTCCACTTT. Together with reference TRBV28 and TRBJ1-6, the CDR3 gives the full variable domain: DVKVTQSSRYLVKRTGEKVFLECVQDMDHENMFWYRQDPGLGLRLIYFSYDVKMKEKGDIPEGYSVSREKKERFSLILESASTNQTSMYLCASILRGPVKNSPLHFGNGTRLTVT.

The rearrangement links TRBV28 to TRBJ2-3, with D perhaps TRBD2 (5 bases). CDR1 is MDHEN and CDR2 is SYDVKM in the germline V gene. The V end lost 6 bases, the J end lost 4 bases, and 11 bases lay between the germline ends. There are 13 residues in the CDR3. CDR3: CASSGLVPDTQYF. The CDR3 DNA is TGTGCCAGCAGCGGACTGGTTCCAGATACGCAGTATTTT.

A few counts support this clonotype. DNA for the CDR3: TGCAGTGCTAGCCTAGCGGGGGCCCGGCGAGAGACCCAGTACTTC. This gives the protein CSASLAGARRETQYF. V usage is TRBV20-1 and J usage is TRBJ2-5; 10 bases are shared with TRBD2. The CDR3 is made up of 15 amino acids. V shed 3 bases and J 4 bases; nucleotides not matched to a gene: 8. Germline V gene data show CDR1 as DFQATT and CDR2 as SNEGSKA (reference sequence).

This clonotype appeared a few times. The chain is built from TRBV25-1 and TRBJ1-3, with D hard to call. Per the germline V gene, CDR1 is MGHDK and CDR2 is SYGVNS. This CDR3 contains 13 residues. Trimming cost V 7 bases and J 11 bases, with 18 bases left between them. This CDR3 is CASISGPPGAIYF. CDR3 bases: TGTGCCAGCATATCCGGACCTCCGGGAGCCATATATTTT.

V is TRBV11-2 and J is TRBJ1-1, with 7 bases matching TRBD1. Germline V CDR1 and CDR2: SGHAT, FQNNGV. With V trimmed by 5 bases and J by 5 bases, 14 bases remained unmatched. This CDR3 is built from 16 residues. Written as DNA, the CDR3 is TGTGCCAGCAGCCAGACAGGGACGGGGTCAGGGACTGAAGCTTTCTTT. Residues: CASSQTGTGSGTEAFF.

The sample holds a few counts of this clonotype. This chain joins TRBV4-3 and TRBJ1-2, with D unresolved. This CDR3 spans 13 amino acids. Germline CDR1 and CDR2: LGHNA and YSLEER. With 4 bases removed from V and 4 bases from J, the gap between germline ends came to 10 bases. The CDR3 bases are TGCGCCAGCAGCCGAGGACGGAGCTATGGCTACACCTTC. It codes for CASSRGRSYGYTF.

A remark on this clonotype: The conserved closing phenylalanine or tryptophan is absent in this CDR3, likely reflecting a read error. CDR3 residues: CASSSQGNQPQHV. The DNA of the CDR3 is TGTGCCAGCAGTTCCCAGGGCAATCAGCCCCAGCATGTT. J is TRBJ1-5 and V is TRBV7-9; D is unclear. Trimming shortened V by 6 bases and J by 2 bases, and 8 bases separated the two germline ends. Germline V gene sequence: CDR1 SEHNR, CDR2 FQNEAQ (reference sequence). The CDR3 has 13 residues.

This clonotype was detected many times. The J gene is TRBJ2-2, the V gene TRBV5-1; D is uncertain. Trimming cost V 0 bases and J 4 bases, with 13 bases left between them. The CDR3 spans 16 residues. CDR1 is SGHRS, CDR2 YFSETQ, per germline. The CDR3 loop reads CASSLDGVWTTGELFF. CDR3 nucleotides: TGCGCCAGCAGCTTGGACGGAGTGTGGACCACCGGGGAGCTGTTTTTT. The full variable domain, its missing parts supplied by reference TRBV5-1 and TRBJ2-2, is KAGVTQTPRYLIKTRGQQVTLSCSPISGHRSVSWYQQTPGQGLQFLFEYFSETQRNKGNFPGRFSGRQFSNSRSEMNVSTLELGDSALYLCASSLDGVWTTGELFFGEGSRLTVL.

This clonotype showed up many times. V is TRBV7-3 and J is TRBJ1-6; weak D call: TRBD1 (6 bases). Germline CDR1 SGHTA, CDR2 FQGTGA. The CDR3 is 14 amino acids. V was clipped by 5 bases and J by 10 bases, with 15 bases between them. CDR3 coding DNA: TGTGCCAGCAGCCCAGGGACATTTGGATCACCCCTCCACTTT. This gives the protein CASSPGTFGSPLHF.

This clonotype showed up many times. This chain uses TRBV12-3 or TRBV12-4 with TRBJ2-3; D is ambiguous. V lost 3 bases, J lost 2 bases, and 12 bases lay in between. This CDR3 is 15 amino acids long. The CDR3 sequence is CASSLSAPITDTQYF. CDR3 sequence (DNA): TGTGCCAGCAGTTTGTCGGCGCCCATCACAGATACGCAGTATTTT.

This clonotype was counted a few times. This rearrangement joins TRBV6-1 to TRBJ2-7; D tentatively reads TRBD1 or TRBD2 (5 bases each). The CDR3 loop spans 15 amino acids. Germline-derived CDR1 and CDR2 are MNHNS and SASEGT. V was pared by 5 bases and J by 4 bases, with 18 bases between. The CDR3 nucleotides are TGTGCCAGCAGTCATAGGGACCCCCTTCGGTACGAGCAGTACTTC. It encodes CASSHRDPLRYEQYF.

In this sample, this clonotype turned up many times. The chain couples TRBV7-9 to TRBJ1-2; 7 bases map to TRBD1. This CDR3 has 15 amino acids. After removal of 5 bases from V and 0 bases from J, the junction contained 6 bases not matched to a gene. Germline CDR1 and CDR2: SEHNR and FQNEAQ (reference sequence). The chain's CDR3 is CASSRGDRANYGYTF. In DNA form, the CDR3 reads TGTGCCAGCAGCCGCGGGGACAGAGCTAACTATGGCTACACCTTC.

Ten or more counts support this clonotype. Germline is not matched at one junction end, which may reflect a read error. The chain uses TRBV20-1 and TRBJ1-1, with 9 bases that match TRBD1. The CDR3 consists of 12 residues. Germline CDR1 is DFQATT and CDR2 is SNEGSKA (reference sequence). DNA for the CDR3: TGCAGTGCTAGTGGGGACAGGGAGTTACTGGTCTTT. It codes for CSASGDRELLVF.

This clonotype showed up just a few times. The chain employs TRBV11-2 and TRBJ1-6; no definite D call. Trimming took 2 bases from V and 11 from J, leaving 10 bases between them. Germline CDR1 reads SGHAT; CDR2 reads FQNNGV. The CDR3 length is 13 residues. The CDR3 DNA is TGTGCCAGCAGCTTAACCAGTCAAACACCCCTCCACTTT. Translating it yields CASSLTSQTPLHF.

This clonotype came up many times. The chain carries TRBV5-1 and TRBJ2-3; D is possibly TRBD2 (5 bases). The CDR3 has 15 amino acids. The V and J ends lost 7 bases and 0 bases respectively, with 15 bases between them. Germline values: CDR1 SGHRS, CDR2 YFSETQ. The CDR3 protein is CASRRGRQSTDTQYF. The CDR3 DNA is TGCGCCAGCCGCCGGGGTCGCCAAAGCACAGATACGCAGTATTTT. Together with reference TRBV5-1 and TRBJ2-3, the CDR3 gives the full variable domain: KAGVTQTPRYLIKTRGQQVTLSCSPISGHRSVSWYQQTPGQGLQFLFEYFSETQRNKGNFPGRFSGRQFSNSRSEMNVSTLELGDSALYLCASRRGRQSTDTQYFGPGTRLTVL.

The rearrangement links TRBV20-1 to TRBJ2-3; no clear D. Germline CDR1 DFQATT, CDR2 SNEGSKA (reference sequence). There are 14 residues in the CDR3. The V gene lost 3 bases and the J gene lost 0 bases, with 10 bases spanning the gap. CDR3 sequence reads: CSASRQTSTDTQYF. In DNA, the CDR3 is TGCAGTGCTAGCCGCCAGACGAGCACAGATACGCAGTATTTT.

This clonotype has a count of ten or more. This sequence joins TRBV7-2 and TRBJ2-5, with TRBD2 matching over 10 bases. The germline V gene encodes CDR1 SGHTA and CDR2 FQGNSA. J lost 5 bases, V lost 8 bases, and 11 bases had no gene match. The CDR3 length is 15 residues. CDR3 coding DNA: TGTGCCAGCGTCCTAGCGGGGGCGTCCCTGGAGACCCAGTACTTC. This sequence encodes CASVLAGASLETQYF.

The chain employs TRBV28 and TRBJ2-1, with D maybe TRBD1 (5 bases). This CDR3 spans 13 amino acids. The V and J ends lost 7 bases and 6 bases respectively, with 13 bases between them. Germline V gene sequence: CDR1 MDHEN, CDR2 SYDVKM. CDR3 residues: CASTAAGSNEQFF. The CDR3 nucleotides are TGTGCCAGCACCGCGGCAGGGTCCAATGAGCAGTTCTTC.

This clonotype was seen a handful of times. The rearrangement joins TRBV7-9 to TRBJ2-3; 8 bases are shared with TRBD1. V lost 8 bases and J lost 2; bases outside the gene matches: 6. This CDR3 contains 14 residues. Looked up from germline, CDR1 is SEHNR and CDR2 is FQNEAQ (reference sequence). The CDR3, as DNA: TGTGCCAGCGGGAACAGGGGGTACACAGATACGCAGTATTTT. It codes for CASGNRGYTDTQYF.

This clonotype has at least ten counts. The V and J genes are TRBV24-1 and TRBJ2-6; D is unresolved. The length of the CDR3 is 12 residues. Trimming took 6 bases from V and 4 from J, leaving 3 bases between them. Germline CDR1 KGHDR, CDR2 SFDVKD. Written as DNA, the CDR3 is TGTGCCACCAGTCTCGGGGCCAACGTCCTGACTTTC. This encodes CATSLGANVLTF.

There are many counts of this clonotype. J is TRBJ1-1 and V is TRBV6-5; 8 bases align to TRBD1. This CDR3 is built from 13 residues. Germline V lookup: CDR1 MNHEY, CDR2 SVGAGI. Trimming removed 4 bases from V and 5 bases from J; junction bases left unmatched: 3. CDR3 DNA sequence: TGTGCCAGCAGTTGGACAGGGCCAACTGAAGCTTTCTTT. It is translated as CASSWTGPTEAFF.

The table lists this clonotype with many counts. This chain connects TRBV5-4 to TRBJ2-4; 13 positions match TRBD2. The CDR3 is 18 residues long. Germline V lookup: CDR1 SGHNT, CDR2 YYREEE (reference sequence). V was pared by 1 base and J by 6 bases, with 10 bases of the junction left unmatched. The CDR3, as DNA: TGTGCCAGCAGCTTGTTCGGACTAGCGGGGGAGACGGGAAACATTCAGTACTTC. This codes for CASSLFGLAGETGNIQYF.

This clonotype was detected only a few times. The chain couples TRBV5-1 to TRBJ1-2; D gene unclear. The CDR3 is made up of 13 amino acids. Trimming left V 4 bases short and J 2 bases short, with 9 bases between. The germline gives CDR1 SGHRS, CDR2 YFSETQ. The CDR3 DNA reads TGCGCCAGCAGCCCGGAGAAGAACTATGGCTACACCTTC. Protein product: CASSPEKNYGYTF.

CDR3 protein: CASSQGGGTGAQETQYF. Written as DNA, the CDR3 is TGCGCCAGCAGCCAAGGCGGGGGGACTGGGGCCCAAGAGACCCAGTACTTC. The chain links TRBV4-1 to TRBJ2-5; 8 bases are a match to TRBD2. Germline lookup yields CDR1 MGHRA and CDR2 YSYEKL. The CDR3 spans 17 residues. The ends lost 1 base at V and 1 base at J; junction bases unmatched: 8.

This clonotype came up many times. The chain's CDR3 is CASMRWGEAFF. Written as DNA, the CDR3 is TGTGCCAGCATGAGATGGGGTGAAGCTTTCTTT. This sequence joins TRBV12-3 or TRBV12-4 and TRBJ1-1; D ambiguous. Trimming pared 7 bases from V and 7 bases from J, leaving 10 bases between. The CDR3 has 11 amino acids.

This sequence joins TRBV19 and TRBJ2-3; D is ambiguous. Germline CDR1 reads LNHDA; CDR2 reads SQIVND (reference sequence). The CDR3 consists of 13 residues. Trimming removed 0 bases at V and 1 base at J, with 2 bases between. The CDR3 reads CASSIEGTDTQYF. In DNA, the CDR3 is TGTGCCAGTAGTATAGAGGGCACAGATACGCAGTATTTT.